One and the same sample provided the 22 T cell receptor beta chains below, sequenced in a study of blood T cell repertoires in COVID-19. The protocol was immunoSEQ multiplex PCR, while the TCRdb copy is restricted to in-frame clones and leaves out a portion. This sample has more than 150,000 clones, with about 86% found just once. Sequenced material: peripheral blood. These receptors came from a middle-aged man with active or convalescent COVID-19.

The CDR3 DNA reads TGCGCCAGCAGCCACGGGATTGGGGACACTGAAGCTTTCTTT. This translates into CASSHGIGDTEAFF. This sequence joins TRBV4-3 and TRBJ1-1; D call uncertain. The V end lost 3 bases, the J end lost 3 bases, and 11 bases lay between the germline ends. The CDR3 runs to 14 residues. Germline V gene sequence: CDR1 LGHNA, CDR2 YSLEER.

V and J are TRBV4-1 and TRBJ1-2, with TRBD1 as a possible D gene (5 bases). This CDR3 is 16 amino acids long. Germline V gene sequence: CDR1 MGHRA, CDR2 YSYEKL. With 3 bases removed from V and 0 bases from J, the gap between germline ends came to 14 bases. The CDR3 reads CASSHISAGANYGYTF. CDR3 nucleotides: TGCGCCAGCAGCCATATTTCGGCGGGGGCTAACTATGGCTACACCTTC.

This clone appeared a single time. The chain is built from TRBV28 and TRBJ1-2; D gene ambiguous. This CDR3 is built from 13 residues. The V gene's germline CDR1 is MDHEN and CDR2 SYDVKM. Trimming took 10 bases from V and 5 from J, leaving 17 bases between them. CDR3 loop: CAISVPTGYGYTF. The CDR3 DNA is TGTGCCATTTCGGTCCCCACGGGGTATGGCTACACCTTC.

The CDR3 reads CASSLAGGSGTAYNEQFF. In DNA, the CDR3 is TGTGCCAGCAGCTTAGCGGGAGGGAGCGGAACAGCATACAATGAGCAGTTCTTC. The J gene is TRBJ2-1, the V gene TRBV7-2; TRBD2 agrees at 7 bases. Germline V gene data show CDR1 as SGHTA and CDR2 as FQGNSA. The V gene end was trimmed by 0 bases and the J gene end by 4 bases; junction bases not matched to a gene: 12. The CDR3 loop spans 18 amino acids.

V usage is TRBV5-6 and J usage is TRBJ2-7; tentative D call: TRBD2 (5 bases). The CDR3 is made up of 15 amino acids. Germline values: CDR1 SGHDT, CDR2 YYEEEE. Deletions cut 0 bases from V and 5 bases from J, with 15 bases between. CDR3 sequence reads: CASSLAYGMVNEQYF. The DNA for the CDR3 is TGTGCCAGCAGCTTGGCGTACGGGATGGTAAACGAGCAGTACTTC.

The chain is built from TRBV5-4 and TRBJ1-6, with D tentatively TRBD1 (6 bases). The CDR3 sequence is 14 residues long. Per germline, CDR1 SGHNT and CDR2 YYREEE (reference sequence). V lost 1 base to trimming and J lost 7 bases, with 9 bases between them. The CDR3 DNA reads TGTGCCAGCAGCTTGACAGGGACCAATTCACCCCTCCACTTT. This sequence encodes CASSLTGTNSPLHF.

The chain is built from TRBV4-2 and TRBJ1-1; maybe TRBD1 (5 bases). V was cut by 7 bases and J by 4 bases, with 13 bases left in between. This CDR3 spans 13 amino acids. Germline values: CDR1 LGHNA, CDR2 YNFKEQ. The CDR3 DNA reads TGTGCCAGCAAATCACGGGGGACCACTGAAGCTTTCTTT. As protein: CASKSRGTTEAFF.

The chain is built from TRBV3-1 (or the pseudogene TRBV3-2) and TRBJ2-7; 12 bases line up with TRBD1. Germline V gives CDR1 LGHDT, CDR2 YNNKEL (reference sequence). Trimming took 5 bases from V and 6 from J; bases not matched to a gene: 5. This CDR3 contains 14 residues. Here the CDR3 reads CASSYGTGGTEQYF. CDR3 nucleotides: TGTGCCAGCAGCTATGGGACAGGGGGCACCGAGCAGTACTTC.

The V call is TRBV5-6, the J call TRBJ2-5, with 10 bases identical to TRBD2. The V and J ends lost 2 bases and 6 bases, in that order; junction bases with no gene match: 4. Germline CDR1 reads SGHDT; CDR2 reads YYEEEE. This CDR3 region has 14 residues. CDR3 sequence reads: CASSLASGGQTQYF. CDR3 nucleotides: TGTGCCAGCAGCTTAGCTAGCGGGGGACAGACCCAGTACTTC.

The rearrangement joins TRBV5-6 to TRBJ1-2; 11 bases are a match to TRBD1. From germline, CDR1 is SGHDT and CDR2 YYEEEE. This CDR3 comprises 14 residues. Losses at the gene ends were 5 bases for V and 8 bases for J; bases not matched to a gene: 8. In DNA, the CDR3 is TGTGCCAGCAGACGGACAGGGGGCCAACAGGGCTACACCTTC. Encoded protein: CASRRTGGQQGYTF. Based on the CDR3 plus reference TRBV5-6 and TRBJ1-2, the full variable domain is DAGVTQSPTHLIKTRGQQVTLRCSPKSGHDTVSWYQQALGQGPQFIFQYYEEEERQRGNFPDRFSGHQFPNYSSELNVNALLLGDSALYLCASRRTGGQQGYTFGSGTRLTVV.

The rearrangement links TRBV11-2 to TRBJ2-7, with TRBD1 as a possible D gene (5 bases). The CDR3 is 15 amino acids. Looked up from germline, CDR1 is SGHAT and CDR2 is FQNNGV. The germline V and J ends were trimmed by 2 bases and 2 bases, with 13 bases remaining between them. In DNA, the CDR3 is TGTGCCAGCAGCTTACCCCCTTCGACAGCCTACGAGCAGTACTTC. Its translation: CASSLPPSTAYEQYF.

The chain combines TRBV4-1 with TRBJ1-2; 10 nucleotides match TRBD1. The CDR3 is 15 residues long. Germline V gene data show CDR1 as MGHRA and CDR2 as YSYEKL. Trimming took 3 bases from V and 4 from J; bases not matched to a gene: 5. The CDR3 bases are TGCGCCAGCAGCCAGCCGGGACAGGGGATCTATGGCTACACCTTC. Translated, it gives CASSQPGQGIYGYTF.

The chain uses TRBV3-1 (or the pseudogene TRBV3-2) and TRBJ1-4, with 7 bases that match TRBD1. The CDR3 totals 15 residues. V trimming: 5 bases; J trimming: 4 bases; junction bases outside the gene matches: 7. Looked up from germline, CDR1 is LGHDT and CDR2 is YNNKEL (reference sequence). This CDR3 is CASSSSGQINEKLFF. The CDR3 DNA is TGTGCCAGCAGCTCCTCGGGACAGATTAATGAAAAACTGTTTTTT.

The CDR3 sequence is CSASRGSLTKNIQYF. The CDR3 nucleotides read TGCAGTGCTAGTAGGGGAAGCTTAACCAAAAACATTCAGTACTTC. The V call is TRBV20-1, the J call TRBJ2-4, with a weak D call TRBD1 (5 bases). Germline V gene data show CDR1 as DFQATT and CDR2 as SNEGSKA (reference sequence). V lost 3 bases, J lost 2 bases, and 14 bases lay in between. The CDR3 sequence is 15 residues long.

This clone was seen just once. V gene TRBV6-5 combines with J gene TRBJ1-1; D unresolved. Deletions cut 6 bases from V and 6 bases from J, with 11 bases between. CDR1 is MNHEY, CDR2 SVGAGI, per germline. The CDR3 runs to 12 residues. CDR3 loop: CASREGLSEAFF. DNA of the CDR3: TGTGCCAGCAGGGAGGGTCTTTCTGAAGCTTTCTTT.

The gene calls are TRBV23-1 and TRBJ1-5; maybe TRBD1 (6 bases). TRBV23-1 carries the ORF label, with uncertain function. This CDR3 contains 16 residues. Trimming left V 8 bases short and J 0 bases short, with 17 bases between. CDR3: CASVRKGDLSNQPQHF. Written as DNA, the CDR3 is TGCGCCAGCGTAAGGAAGGGGGATCTTAGCAATCAGCCCCAGCATTTT.

The J gene is TRBJ2-1, the V gene TRBV24-1, with D perhaps TRBD1 (6 bases). From germline, CDR1 is KGHDR and CDR2 SFDVKD. CDR3 length: 17 amino acids. Deletions cut 3 bases from V and 5 bases from J, with 19 bases between. The CDR3 DNA reads as TGTGCCACCAGTGATCCCATTGGGGCCCAGGGGCACAATGAGCAGTTCTTC. It is translated as CATSDPIGAQGHNEQFF.

Worth noting for this clone: This sample includes further DNA sequences coding for the same CDR3. The chain carries TRBV5-1 and TRBJ1-2, with D possibly TRBD1 on 6 matching bases. V lost 4 bases and J 4 bases, leaving 14 bases between the germline ends. The CDR3 length is 14 residues. Per germline, CDR1 SGHRS and CDR2 YFSETQ. In DNA form, the CDR3 reads TGCGCCAGCAGCCTAGAACAGGGACCCTATGGCTACACCTTC. It codes for CASSLEQGPYGYTF.

The rearrangement joins TRBV14 to TRBJ1-6; D might be TRBD1 (6 bases). CDR3 length equals 13 residues. V was cut by 3 bases and J by 15 bases, with 15 bases left in between. Germline CDR1 is SGHDN and CDR2 is FVKESK. The CDR3 DNA is TGTGCCAGCAGCCACACCAGGGGTCCTCGCCTCCACTTT. This gives the protein CASSHTRGPRLHF.

The rearrangement uses TRBV27 and TRBJ1-1; D gene ambiguous. Germline values: CDR1 MNHEY, CDR2 SMNVEV (reference sequence). Trimming took off 7 bases at V and 1 base at J, with 16 bases between the two ends. This CDR3 region has 15 residues. The DNA of the CDR3 is TGTGCCAGCATCCCCCGGGGAGGGTGGAACACTGAAGCTTTCTTT. This codes for CASIPRGGWNTEAFF.

This chain connects TRBV19 to TRBJ2-1, with 7 bases matching TRBD1. V was pared by 6 bases and J by 0 bases, with 5 bases of the junction left unmatched. The germline CDR1 and CDR2 sequences are LNHDA and SQIVND (reference sequence). The CDR3 consists of 15 residues. The CDR3 bases are TGTGCCAGTAGATCGACAGGGAGCTCCTACAATGAGCAGTTCTTC. This codes for CASRSTGSSYNEQFF.

The chain has TRBV25-1 and TRBJ1-6; perhaps TRBD1 as D (6 bases). In germline, CDR1 is MGHDK, CDR2 SYGVNS. V lost 2 bases and J lost 6, with 11 bases in between. There are 15 residues in the CDR3. The CDR3 protein is CASSETGRGNSPLHF. The CDR3, as DNA: TGTGCCAGCAGTGAAACGGGCAGGGGTAATTCACCCCTCCACTTT.